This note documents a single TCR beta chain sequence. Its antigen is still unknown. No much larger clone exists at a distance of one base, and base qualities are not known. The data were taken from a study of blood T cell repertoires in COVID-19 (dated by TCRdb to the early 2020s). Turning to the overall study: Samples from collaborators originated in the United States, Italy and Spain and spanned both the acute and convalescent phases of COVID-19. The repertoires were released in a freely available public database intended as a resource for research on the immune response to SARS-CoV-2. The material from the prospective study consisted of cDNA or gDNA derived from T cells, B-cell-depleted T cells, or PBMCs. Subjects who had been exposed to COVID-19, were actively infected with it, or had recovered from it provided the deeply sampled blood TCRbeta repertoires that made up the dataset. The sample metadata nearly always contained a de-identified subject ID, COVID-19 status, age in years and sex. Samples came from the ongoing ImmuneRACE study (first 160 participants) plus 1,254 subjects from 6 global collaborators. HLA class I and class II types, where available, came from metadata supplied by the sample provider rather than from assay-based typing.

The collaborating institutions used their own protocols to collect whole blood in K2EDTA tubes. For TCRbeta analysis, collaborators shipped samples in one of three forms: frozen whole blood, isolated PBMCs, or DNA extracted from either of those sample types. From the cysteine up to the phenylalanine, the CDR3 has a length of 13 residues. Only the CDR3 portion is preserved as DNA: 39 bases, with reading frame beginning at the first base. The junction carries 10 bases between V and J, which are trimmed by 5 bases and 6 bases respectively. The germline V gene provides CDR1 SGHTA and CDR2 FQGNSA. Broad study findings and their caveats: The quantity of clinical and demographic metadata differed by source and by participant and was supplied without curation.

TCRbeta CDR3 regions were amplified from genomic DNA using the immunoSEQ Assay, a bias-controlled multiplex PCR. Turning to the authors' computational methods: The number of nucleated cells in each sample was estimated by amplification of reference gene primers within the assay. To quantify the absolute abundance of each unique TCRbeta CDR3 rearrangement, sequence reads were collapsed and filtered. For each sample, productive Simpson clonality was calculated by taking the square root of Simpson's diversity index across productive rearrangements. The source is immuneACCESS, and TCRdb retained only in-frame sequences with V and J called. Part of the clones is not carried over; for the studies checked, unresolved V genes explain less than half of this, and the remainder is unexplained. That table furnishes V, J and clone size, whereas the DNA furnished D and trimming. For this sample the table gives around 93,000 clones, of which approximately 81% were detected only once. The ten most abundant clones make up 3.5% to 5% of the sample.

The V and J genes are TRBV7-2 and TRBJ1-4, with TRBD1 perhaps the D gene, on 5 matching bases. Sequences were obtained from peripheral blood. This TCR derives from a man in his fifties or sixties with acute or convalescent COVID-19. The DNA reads TGTGCCAGCAGCATCGGGACTCATGAAAAACTGTTTTTT. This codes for CASSIGTHEKLFF.